The rows below give T cell receptor beta chains drawn from one sample of a study of beta chain features in type 1 diabetes. Repertoires were generated with immunoSEQ multiplex PCR, while TCRdb's copy carries only in-frame clones and drops some. Among around 240,000 clones listed, 7.5% to 10% were seen once. Sequencing used naive CD4+ T cells from blood. These receptors came from a woman between 18 and 29 years old in good health. The CDR3 runs from the conserved cysteine through the conserved F or W. A D gene is named only where the DNA matches it firmly. Not every row has a clone size; where given, it reads once, few, many or a size class.

DNA,CDR3,D,V,J,size
TGTGCCAGCAGTCGAGGGTTGACAGGGGGGACTGCCGACGAGCAGTACTTC,CASSRGLTGGTADEQYF,TRBD1,TRBV5-4,TRBJ2-7,-
TGTGCCAGCTCACCACGCGAAAGCTCCTACAATGAGCAGTTCTTC,CASSPRESSYNEQFF,-,TRBV18,TRBJ2-1,few
TGTGCCAGCAGTTTACGGGGCACAGATACGCAGTATTTT,CASSLRGTDTQYF,-,TRBV28,TRBJ2-3,few
TGTGCCAGCAGCCCCTCGGCGTTCGGGATCGGCGAGCAGTACTTC,CASSPSAFGIGEQYF,-,TRBV7-2,TRBJ2-7,few
TGTGCCAGCAGCTTAGGGCAGGGAAACTACGAGCAGTACTTC,CASSLGQGNYEQYF,-,TRBV11-2,TRBJ2-7,-
TGTGCCAGCAGCTTAGTGCTTTCGGGAGTCGGATTCCAAGAGACCCAGTACTTC,CASSLVLSGVGFQETQYF,-,TRBV7-9,TRBJ2-5,-
TGCAGCGTATACAGGGAGAATGGCTACACCTTC,CSVYRENGYTF,-,TRBV29-1,TRBJ1-2,-
TGTGCCAGCAGCTTAACAGGGGGAGAAGCTTTCTTT,CASSLTGGEAFF,TRBD1,TRBV7-6,TRBJ1-1,-
TGTGCCAGGACCGGGACAGGGCGCAATTATGGCTACACCTTC,CARTGTGRNYGYTF,TRBD1,TRBV2,TRBJ1-2,-
TGTGCCAGCAGCTCCATTGACAGGGAGGTCTCCTACGAGCAGTACTTC,CASSSIDREVSYEQYF,-,TRBV7-9,TRBJ2-7,-
TGTGCCAGCAGTGATCAGGGAACCTACGAGCAGTACTTC,CASSDQGTYEQYF,-,TRBV6-1,TRBJ2-7,-
TGTGCCAGCCAAGGGACAACGAACACCGGGGAGCTGTTTTTT,CASQGTTNTGELFF,-,TRBV6-6,TRBJ2-2,-
TGTGCCAGCCGAGACAAAGAGACCCAGTACTTC,CASRDKETQYF,-,TRBV6-1,TRBJ2-5,-
TGTGCCAGCAGAACCGGGAGTACCTCCTATGGCTACACCTTC,CASRTGSTSYGYTF,-,TRBV2,TRBJ1-2,-
TGCGCCAGCAGCTTCCAGCGGAGCCGCACAGATACGCAGTATTTT,CASSFQRSRTDTQYF,-,TRBV5-1,TRBJ2-3,few
TGTGCCAGCAGCGCCACAACAGGGAACTATGGCTACACCTTC,CASSATTGNYGYTF,-,TRBV16,TRBJ1-2,-
TGTGCCAGCAGCCAGGGGGCTCAAGGTGGAGGCTACACCTTC,CASSQGAQGGGYTF,TRBD1,TRBV6-5,TRBJ1-2,few
TGCAGTGCTATGAGGTTGAAAGCTTTCTTT,CSAMRLKAFF,-,TRBV20-1,TRBJ1-1,-
TGTGCCAGCAGCGCTACTAGTTTTTCGGACGAGCAGTACTTC,CASSATSFSDEQYF,-,TRBV9,TRBJ2-7,-
TGTGCCAGCAGTTTGCCGGGACAGGGGCGGTTGGGTGAGCTGTTTTTT,CASSLPGQGRLGELFF,TRBD1,TRBV28,TRBJ2-2,few
TGTGCCAGCAGTTACTTGACAGGTCTTAACACCGGGGAGCTGTTTTTT,CASSYLTGLNTGELFF,-,TRBV6-5,TRBJ2-2,few
TGTGCCAGCAGCTTGGGACCAACAGACACTGAAGCTTTCTTT,CASSLGPTDTEAFF,-,TRBV5-4,TRBJ1-1,few
TGTGCCAGCAGCTCCCGAGATGCAACTAATGAAAAACTGTTTTTT,CASSSRDATNEKLFF,-,TRBV7-9,TRBJ1-4,-
TGTGCCAGCAGCGGACACTACGAGCAGTACTTC,CASSGHYEQYF,-,TRBV7-2,TRBJ2-7,few
TGTGCCAGCAGCTTGTCCACTCGGAGCGCGAGTATCGAGCAGTACTTC,CASSLSTRSASIEQYF,-,TRBV5-6,TRBJ2-7,few
TGTGCCAGCAGCTTTTCCAGCGGGAATCGTCCAGATACGCAGTATTTT,CASSFSSGNRPDTQYF,TRBD2,TRBV7-6,TRBJ2-3,-
TGTGCCAGTAGGAGGCTTTCCGACACAGATACGCAGTATTTT,CASRRLSDTDTQYF,-,TRBV19,TRBJ2-3,-
TGTGCCACCAGTACCAGGGGGAGTGGGACTGAAGCTTTCTTT,CATSTRGSGTEAFF,TRBD1,TRBV15,TRBJ1-1,-
TGTGCCAGCAGCCTATATAACACCGGGGAGCTGTTTTTT,CASSLYNTGELFF,-,TRBV14,TRBJ2-2,-
TGCGCCAGCAGCCAAGATCGGGGGTCCGCCGGTTGGGAAAAACTGTTTTTT,CASSQDRGSAGWEKLFF,-,TRBV4-1,TRBJ1-4,few
TGTGCCTGGAGTGTCGGGGGAACCTACGAGCAGTACTTC,CAWSVGGTYEQYF,-,TRBV30,TRBJ2-7,few
TGCAGCGTGGCCTACGGGGGGCGCGGAACTGAAGCTTTCTTT,CSVAYGGRGTEAFF,-,TRBV29-1,TRBJ1-1,few
TGTGCCAGCAGTTTTTCGAGGGAGGCGCACAATGAGCAGTTCTTC,CASSFSREAHNEQFF,-,TRBV27,TRBJ2-1,few
TGTGCCAGCAGCCCCAGGGGGAGTACGCAGTATTTT,CASSPRGSTQYF,TRBD1,TRBV6-6,TRBJ2-3,few
TGTGCCAGCTGGGACAGCTACAATGAGCAGTTCTTC,CASWDSYNEQFF,TRBD1,TRBV2,TRBJ2-1,few
TGTGCCAGCAGCTTGGGACTAGCGGTATACAATGAGCAGTTCTTC,CASSLGLAVYNEQFF,TRBD2,TRBV7-9,TRBJ2-1,-
TGTGCCAGCAGTGTCTTCGGCAGGGAAGGGGCCGGGGAGCTGTTTTTT,CASSVFGREGAGELFF,-,TRBV6-1,TRBJ2-2,-
TGTGCCAGCAGTTCGGCGGGGGGCAATGAGCAGTTCTTC,CASSSAGGNEQFF,TRBD2,TRBV5-4,TRBJ2-1,-
TGTGCCAGCAGTGGAGTAGGGAGAGGGAACACTGAAGCTTTCTTT,CASSGVGRGNTEAFF,-,TRBV2,TRBJ1-1,-
TGTGCCTGGAGTGTACTAAGGAGTGGAACCTACGAGCAGTACTTC,CAWSVLRSGTYEQYF,-,TRBV30,TRBJ2-7,few
TGTGCCAGCAGTTACGGACAGGAGCTTATGAACACTGAAGCTTTCTTT,CASSYGQELMNTEAFF,TRBD1,TRBV6-5,TRBJ1-1,few
TGTGCCAGCAGTCCCCCCCTGGCGGGAGACAATGAGCAGTTCTTC,CASSPPLAGDNEQFF,TRBD2,TRBV28,TRBJ2-1,many
TGTGCCAGCAGCAACGCAGGATTTGGCAATCAGCCCCAGCATTTT,CASSNAGFGNQPQHF,-,TRBV7-2,TRBJ1-5,few
TGTGCCATCAGTGGGGGACAGGGGACCTACAATGAGCAGTTCTTC,CAISGGQGTYNEQFF,TRBD1,TRBV10-3,TRBJ2-1,-
TGTGCCAGCAGCCTAAGGACTAGCGGGAGAATTTACAATGAGCAGTTCTTC,CASSLRTSGRIYNEQFF,TRBD2,TRBV5-6,TRBJ2-1,few
TGTGCCAGCAGCCCTCTAGCGAGCCCCGCGGAGACCCAGTACTTC,CASSPLASPAETQYF,-,TRBV14,TRBJ2-5,-
TGTGCCAGCAGTGATCCCGGGAACACTGAAGCTTTCTTT,CASSDPGNTEAFF,-,TRBV2,TRBJ1-1,few
TGCGCCAGCAGCTTGCGGGAGATAGAGAGTGAGCAGTTCTTC,CASSLREIESEQFF,-,TRBV5-1,TRBJ2-1,-
TGTGCCAGCTCACTTATTGACAGGCCGCTTCAACACTCTGGAAACACCATATATTTT,CASSLIDRPLQHSGNTIYF,-,TRBV18,TRBJ1-3,few
TGCAGCGCAGGGACACCCCGGACCACTGAAGCTTTCTTT,CSAGTPRTTEAFF,-,TRBV29-1,TRBJ1-1,-
TGTGCCAGTAGTATTTGGGAGGCAACCGGGGAGCTGTTTTTT,CASSIWEATGELFF,-,TRBV19,TRBJ2-2,-
TGTGCCAGCAGTTCCCGTGGGACAGGAGCCTACGAGCAGTACTTC,CASSSRGTGAYEQYF,TRBD1,TRBV28,TRBJ2-7,few